This T cell receptor beta chain was retrieved from a study of control samples from healthy donors and cancer patients. The CDR3 totals 15 residues. Generated by immunoSEQ multiplex PCR, the TCRdb table keeps only in-frame clones and is missing some. The sample includes 120,000 or so clones, around 90% of them seen just once. The chain has TRBV21-1 and TRBJ2-7. TRBV21-1 is deemed a pseudogene. This clonotype was sampled from a man aged 18 to 30 in good health. Sequencing input: blood. CDR3 nucleotide sequence: TGTGCCAGCAGCATAATAGGGGGGTTACGGCACGAGCAGTACTTC. The encoded protein is CASSIIGGLRHEQYF.